This TCR beta chain was recovered during a study of T cells in Graves' hyperthyroidism and ophthalmopathy. TCR beta CDR3 region amplification was performed from RNA transcripts. The HTBI primer set served for first-round RT-PCR of the TCR CDR3. MiXCR was run by TCRdb on the multiplex PCR reads, yielding one entry per CDR3 protein. The table shows approximately 480,000 distinct CDR3 sequences, with roughly 20% occurring only once. Details on this clonotype: Its cognate antigen is unknown.

Study-wide results and limits: Among clonotypes expanded in thyroid above 0.001, most were also found in blood.

The length of the CDR3 is 15 residues. The germline CDR1 and CDR2 sequences are MDHEN and SYDVKM. The V end lost 7 bases, the J end lost 4 bases, and 19 bases lay between the germline ends. This TCR derives from a man younger than 35 with Graves' hyperthyroidism. The sample comprised blood. The chain carries TRBV28 and TRBJ1-2, with a tentative D call TRBD1 (6 bases). CDR3 amino acids: CASISMAGASYGYTF. CDR3 in DNA: TGTGCCAGCATCTCTATGGCGGGGGCCAGCTATGGCTACACCTTC.